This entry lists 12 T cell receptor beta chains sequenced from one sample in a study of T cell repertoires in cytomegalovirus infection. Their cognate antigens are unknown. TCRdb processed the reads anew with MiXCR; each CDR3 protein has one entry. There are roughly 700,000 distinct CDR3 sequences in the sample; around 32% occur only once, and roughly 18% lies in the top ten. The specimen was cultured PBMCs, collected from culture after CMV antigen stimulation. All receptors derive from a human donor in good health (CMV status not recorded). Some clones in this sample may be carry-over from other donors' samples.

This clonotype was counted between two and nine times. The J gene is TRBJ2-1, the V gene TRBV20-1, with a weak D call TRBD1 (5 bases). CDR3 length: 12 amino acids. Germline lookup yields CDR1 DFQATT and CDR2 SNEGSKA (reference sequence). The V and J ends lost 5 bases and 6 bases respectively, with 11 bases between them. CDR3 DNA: TGCAGTGCTCACGATACAGGCAATGAGCAGTTCTTC. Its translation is CSAHDTGNEQFF.

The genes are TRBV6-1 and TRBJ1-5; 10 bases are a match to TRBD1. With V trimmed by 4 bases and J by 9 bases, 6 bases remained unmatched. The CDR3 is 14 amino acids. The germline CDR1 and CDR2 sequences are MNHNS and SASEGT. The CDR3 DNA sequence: TGTGCCAGCAGTGCGGGACAGGGGACATGGCCCCAGCATTTT. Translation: CASSAGQGTWPQHF.

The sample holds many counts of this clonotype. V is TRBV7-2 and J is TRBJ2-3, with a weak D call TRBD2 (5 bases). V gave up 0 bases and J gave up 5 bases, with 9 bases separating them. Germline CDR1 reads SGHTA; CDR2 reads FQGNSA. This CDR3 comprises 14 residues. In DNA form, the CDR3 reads TGTGCCAGCAGCTTAGCGTCGAGGGAAGATACGCAGTATTTT. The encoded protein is CASSLASREDTQYF. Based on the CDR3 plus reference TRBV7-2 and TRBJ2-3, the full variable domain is GAGVSQSPSNKVTEKGKDVELRCDPISGHTALYWYRQSLGQGLEFLIYFQGNSAPDKSGLPSDRFSAERTGGSVSTLTIQRTQQEDSAVYLCASSLASREDTQYFGPGTRLTVL.

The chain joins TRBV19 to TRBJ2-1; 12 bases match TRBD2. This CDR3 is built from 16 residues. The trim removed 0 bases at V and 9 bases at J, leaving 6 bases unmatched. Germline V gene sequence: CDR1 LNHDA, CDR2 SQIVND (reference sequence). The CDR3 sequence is CASSIERLAGVVEQFF. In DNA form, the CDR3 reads TGTGCCAGTAGTATAGAAAGACTAGCGGGAGTAGTTGAGCAGTTCTTC.

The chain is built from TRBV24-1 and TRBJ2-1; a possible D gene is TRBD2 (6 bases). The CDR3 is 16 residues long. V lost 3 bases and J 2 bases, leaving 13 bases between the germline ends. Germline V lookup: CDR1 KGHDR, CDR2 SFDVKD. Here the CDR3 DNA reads TGTGCCACCAGTGATGGTAAATCTAGCGCCTACAATGAGCAGTTCTTC. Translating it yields CATSDGKSSAYNEQFF.

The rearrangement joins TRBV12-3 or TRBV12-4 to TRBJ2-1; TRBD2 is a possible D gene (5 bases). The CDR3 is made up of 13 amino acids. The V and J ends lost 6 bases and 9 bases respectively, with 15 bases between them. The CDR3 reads CASSREGLTEQFF. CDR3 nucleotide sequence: TGTGCCAGCAGCCGAGAGGGTTTAACTGAGCAGTTCTTC.

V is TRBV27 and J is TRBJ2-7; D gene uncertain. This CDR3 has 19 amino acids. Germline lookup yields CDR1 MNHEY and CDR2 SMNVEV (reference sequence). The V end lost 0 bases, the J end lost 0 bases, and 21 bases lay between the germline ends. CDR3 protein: CASSLSPPSRVSDSYEQYF. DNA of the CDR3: TGTGCCAGCAGTTTATCGCCCCCGTCTCGGGTATCCGACTCCTACGAGCAGTACTTC.

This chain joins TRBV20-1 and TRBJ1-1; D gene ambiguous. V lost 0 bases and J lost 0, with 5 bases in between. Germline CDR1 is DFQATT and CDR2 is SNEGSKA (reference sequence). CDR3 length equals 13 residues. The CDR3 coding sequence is TGCAGTGCTAGAGACGGGGTGAACACTGAAGCTTTCTTT. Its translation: CSARDGVNTEAFF.

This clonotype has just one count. Here the CDR3 reads CASSIALDFFYEQFF. The CDR3 DNA reads TGTGCCAGTAGTATAGCCCTAGATTTCTTCTATGAGCAGTTCTTC. The chain couples TRBV19 to TRBJ2-1; D is unclear. This CDR3 has 15 amino acids. CDR1 is LNHDA and CDR2 is SQIVND in the germline V gene (reference sequence). Trimming left V 1 base short and J 8 bases short, with 15 bases between.

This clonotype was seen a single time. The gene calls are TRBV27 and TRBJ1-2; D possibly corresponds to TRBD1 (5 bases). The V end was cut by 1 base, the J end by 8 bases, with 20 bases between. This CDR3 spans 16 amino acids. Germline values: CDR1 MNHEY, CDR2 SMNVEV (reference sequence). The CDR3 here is CASSLLGRAQAGGYTF. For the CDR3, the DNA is TGTGCCAGCAGTTTATTGGGCAGGGCCCAAGCAGGCGGCTACACCTTC.

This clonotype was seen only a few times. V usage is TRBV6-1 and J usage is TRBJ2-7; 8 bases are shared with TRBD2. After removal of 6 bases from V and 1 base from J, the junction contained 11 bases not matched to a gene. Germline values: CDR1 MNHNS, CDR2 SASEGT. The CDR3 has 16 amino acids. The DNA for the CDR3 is TGTGCCAGCAGCGAGGGTATACTAGCGGCGTCCTACGAGCAGTACTTC. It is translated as CASSEGILAASYEQYF.

In DNA form, the CDR3 reads TGTGCCAGCAGTTACAGGCGGGGGGAAGGATATACGCAGTATTTT. This gives the protein CASSYRRGEGYTQYF. The chain is built from TRBV6-5 and TRBJ2-3, with 8 positions matching TRBD2. V shed 2 bases and J 7 bases; nucleotides not matched to a gene: 8. Germline CDR1 is MNHEY and CDR2 is SVGAGI. The CDR3 spans 15 residues.